One TCR beta chain is described in this entry. The antigen remains unidentified. The germline V and J ends were trimmed by 0 bases and 4 bases, with 12 bases remaining between them. In germline, CDR1 is KGHSH, CDR2 LQKENI. There are 16 residues in the CDR3. The PCR employed 60 Vbeta primers together with 13 Jbeta primers. TCRdb's table, derived via immunoSEQ multiplex PCR, lists solely in-frame clones and lacks some. The profile covers around 110,000 clones, with around 76% appearing a single time and about 6% taken by the ten largest. The data originate from a study of cytomegalovirus exposure and HLA in healthy donors. Study context: Unique TCRs from HLA-typed donors, 80 million to 100 million of them, were held in an early data release. Findings and caveats of the study: In most subjects, TCR beta sequences reportedly gave accurate predictions of HLA-A and HLA-B alleles. Earlier analysis found most TCR beta V segments productive about 87% or about 30% of the time.

Material for sequencing was PBMCs. This chain links TRBV18 with TRBJ2-2, with D maybe TRBD2 (6 bases). This receptor was obtained from a woman in her fifties or sixties in good health and CMV-seropositive. Written as DNA, the CDR3 is TGTGCCAGCTCACCACCGTTACTAGCATTCACCGGGGAGCTGTTTTTT. Translating it yields CASSPPLLAFTGELFF.